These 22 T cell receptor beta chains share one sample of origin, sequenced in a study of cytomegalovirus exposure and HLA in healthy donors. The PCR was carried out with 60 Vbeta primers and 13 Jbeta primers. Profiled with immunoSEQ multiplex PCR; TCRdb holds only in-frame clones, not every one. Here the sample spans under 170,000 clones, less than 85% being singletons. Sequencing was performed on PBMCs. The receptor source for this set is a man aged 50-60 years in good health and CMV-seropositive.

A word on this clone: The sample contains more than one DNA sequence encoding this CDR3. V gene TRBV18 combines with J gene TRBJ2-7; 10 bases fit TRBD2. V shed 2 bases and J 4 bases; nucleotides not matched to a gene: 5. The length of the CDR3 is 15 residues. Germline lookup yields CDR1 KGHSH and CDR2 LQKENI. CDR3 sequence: CASSPGASGSYEQYF. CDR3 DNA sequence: TGTGCCAGCTCACCAGGTGCTAGCGGGAGTTACGAGCAGTACTTC. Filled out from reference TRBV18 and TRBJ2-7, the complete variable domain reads NAGVMQNPRHLVRRRGQEARLRCSPMKGHSHVYWYRQLPEEGLKFMVYLQKENIIDESGMPKERFSAEFPKEGPSILRIQQVVRGDSAAYFCASSPGASGSYEQYFGPGTRLTVT.

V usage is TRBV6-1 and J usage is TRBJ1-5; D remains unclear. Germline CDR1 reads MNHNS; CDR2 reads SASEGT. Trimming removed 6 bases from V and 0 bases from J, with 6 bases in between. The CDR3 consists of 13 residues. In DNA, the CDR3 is TGTGCCAGCAGCTCAGTTAGCAATCAGCCCCAGCATTTT. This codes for CASSSVSNQPQHF.

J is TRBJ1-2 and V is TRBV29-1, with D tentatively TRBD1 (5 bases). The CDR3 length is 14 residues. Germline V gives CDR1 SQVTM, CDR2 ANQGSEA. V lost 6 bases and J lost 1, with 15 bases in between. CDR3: CSVTPADNNYGYTF. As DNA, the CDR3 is TGCAGCGTCACCCCCGCGGACAATAACTATGGCTACACCTTC. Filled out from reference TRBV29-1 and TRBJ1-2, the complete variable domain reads SAVISQKPSRDICQRGTSLTIQCQVDSQVTMMFWYRQQPGQSLTLIATANQGSEATYESGFVIDKFPISRPNLTFSTLTVSNMSPEDSSIYLCSVTPADNNYGYTFGSGTRLTVV.

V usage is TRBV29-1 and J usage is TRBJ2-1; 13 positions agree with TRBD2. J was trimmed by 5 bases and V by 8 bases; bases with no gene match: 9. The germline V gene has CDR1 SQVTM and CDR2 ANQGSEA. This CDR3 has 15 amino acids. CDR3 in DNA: TGCAGCACCGCCGGGACTAGCGGGACCAACAATGAGCAGTTCTTC. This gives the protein CSTAGTSGTNNEQFF.

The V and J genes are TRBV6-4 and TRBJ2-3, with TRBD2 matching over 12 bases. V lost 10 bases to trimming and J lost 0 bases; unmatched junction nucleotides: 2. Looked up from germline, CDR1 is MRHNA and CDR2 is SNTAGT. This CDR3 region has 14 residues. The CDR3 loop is CATGTSGSTDTQYF. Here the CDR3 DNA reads TGTGCCACAGGGACTAGCGGGAGCACAGATACGCAGTATTTT.

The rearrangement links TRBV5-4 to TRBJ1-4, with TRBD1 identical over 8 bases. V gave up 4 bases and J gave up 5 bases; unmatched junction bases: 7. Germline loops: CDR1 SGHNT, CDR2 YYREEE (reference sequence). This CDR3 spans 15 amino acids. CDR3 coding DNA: TGTGCCAGCAGCCCTACAGGGGGGTACAATGAAAAACTGTTTTTT. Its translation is CASSPTGGYNEKLFF.

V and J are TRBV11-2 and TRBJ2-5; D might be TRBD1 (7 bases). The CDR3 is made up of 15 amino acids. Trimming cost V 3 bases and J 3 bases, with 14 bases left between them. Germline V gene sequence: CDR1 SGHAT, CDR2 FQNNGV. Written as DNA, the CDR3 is TGTGCCAGCAGCTTGACAGGGACTCGGGAAGAGACCCAGTACTTC. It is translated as CASSLTGTREETQYF.

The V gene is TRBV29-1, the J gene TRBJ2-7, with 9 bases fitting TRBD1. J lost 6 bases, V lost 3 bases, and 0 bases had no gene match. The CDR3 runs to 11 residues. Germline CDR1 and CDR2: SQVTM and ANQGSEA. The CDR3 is CSVETGGEQYF. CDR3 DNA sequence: TGCAGCGTTGAGACAGGGGGCGAGCAGTACTTC.

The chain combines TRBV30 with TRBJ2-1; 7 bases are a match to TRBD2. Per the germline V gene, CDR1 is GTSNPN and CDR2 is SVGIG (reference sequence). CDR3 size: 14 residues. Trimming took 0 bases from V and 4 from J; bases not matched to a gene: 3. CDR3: CAWSVRRGYNEQFF. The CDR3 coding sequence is TGTGCCTGGAGTGTAAGGCGGGGGTACAATGAGCAGTTCTTC.

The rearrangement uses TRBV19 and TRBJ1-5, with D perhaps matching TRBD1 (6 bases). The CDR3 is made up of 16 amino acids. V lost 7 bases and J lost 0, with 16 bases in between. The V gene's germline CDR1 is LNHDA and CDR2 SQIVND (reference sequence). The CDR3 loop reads CASIEDSKYSNQPQHF. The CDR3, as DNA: TGTGCCAGTATTGAGGACAGCAAATATAGCAATCAGCCCCAGCATTTT.

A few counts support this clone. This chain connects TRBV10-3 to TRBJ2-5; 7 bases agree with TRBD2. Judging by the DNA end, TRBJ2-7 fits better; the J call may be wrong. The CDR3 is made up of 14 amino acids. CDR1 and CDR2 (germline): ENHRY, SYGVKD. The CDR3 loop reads CAISEYAGEGEQYF. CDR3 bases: TGTGCCATCAGTGAGTATGCGGGAGAAGGCGAGCAGTACTTC.

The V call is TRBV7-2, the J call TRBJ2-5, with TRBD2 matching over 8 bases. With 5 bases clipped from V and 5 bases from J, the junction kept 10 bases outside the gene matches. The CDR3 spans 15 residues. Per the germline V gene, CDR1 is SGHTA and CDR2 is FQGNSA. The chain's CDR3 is CASSPKAGVAETQYF. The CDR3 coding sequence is TGTGCCAGCAGCCCGAAAGCGGGAGTGGCGGAGACCCAGTACTTC.

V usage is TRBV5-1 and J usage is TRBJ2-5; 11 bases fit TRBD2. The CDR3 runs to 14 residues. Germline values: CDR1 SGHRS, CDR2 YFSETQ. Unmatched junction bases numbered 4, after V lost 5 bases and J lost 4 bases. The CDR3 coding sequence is TGCGCCAGCAGGTCGACTAGCGGGACAGAGACCCAGTACTTC. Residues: CASRSTSGTETQYF. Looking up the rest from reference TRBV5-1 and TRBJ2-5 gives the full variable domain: KAGVTQTPRYLIKTRGQQVTLSCSPISGHRSVSWYQQTPGQGLQFLFEYFSETQRNKGNFPGRFSGRQFSNSRSEMNVSTLELGDSALYLCASRSTSGTETQYFGPGTRLLVL.

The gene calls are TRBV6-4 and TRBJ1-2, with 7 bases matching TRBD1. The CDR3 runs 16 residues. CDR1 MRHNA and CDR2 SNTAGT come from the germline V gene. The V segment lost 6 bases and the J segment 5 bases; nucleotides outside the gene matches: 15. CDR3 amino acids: CASRVPGQHSNYGYTF. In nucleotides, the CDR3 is TGTGCCAGCAGGGTACCGGGACAGCACTCAAATTATGGCTACACCTTC.

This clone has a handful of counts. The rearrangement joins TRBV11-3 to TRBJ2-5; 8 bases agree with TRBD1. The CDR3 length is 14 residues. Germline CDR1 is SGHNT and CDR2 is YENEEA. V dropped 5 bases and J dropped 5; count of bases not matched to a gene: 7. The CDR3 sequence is CASSAGTGDETQYF. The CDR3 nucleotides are TGTGCCAGCAGCGCCGGGACAGGAGACGAGACCCAGTACTTC.

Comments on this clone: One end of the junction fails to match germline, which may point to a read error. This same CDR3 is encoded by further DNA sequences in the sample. CDR3 in amino acids: CASRDRNNYGYTF. As DNA, the CDR3 is TGTGCCAGCCGGGACAGGAACAACTACGGCTACACCTTC. The chain combines TRBV6-1 with TRBJ1-2, with TRBD1 identical over 8 bases. There are 13 residues in the CDR3. Per germline, CDR1 MNHNS and CDR2 SASEGT.

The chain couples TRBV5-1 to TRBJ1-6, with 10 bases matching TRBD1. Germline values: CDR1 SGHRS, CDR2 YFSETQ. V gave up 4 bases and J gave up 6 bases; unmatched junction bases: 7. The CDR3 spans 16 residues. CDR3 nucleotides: TGCGCCAGCAGCAACTCCGGGACAGGGGTTAATTCACCCCTCCACTTT. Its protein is CASSNSGTGVNSPLHF. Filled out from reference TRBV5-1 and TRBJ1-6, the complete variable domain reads KAGVTQTPRYLIKTRGQQVTLSCSPISGHRSVSWYQQTPGQGLQFLFEYFSETQRNKGNFPGRFSGRQFSNSRSEMNVSTLELGDSALYLCASSNSGTGVNSPLHFGNGTRLTVT.

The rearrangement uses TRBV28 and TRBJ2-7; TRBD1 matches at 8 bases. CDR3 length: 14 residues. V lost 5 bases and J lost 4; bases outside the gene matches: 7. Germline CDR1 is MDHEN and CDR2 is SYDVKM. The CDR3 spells CASSAGGEIYEQYF. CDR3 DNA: TGTGCCAGCAGTGCAGGGGGCGAAATTTACGAGCAGTACTTC.

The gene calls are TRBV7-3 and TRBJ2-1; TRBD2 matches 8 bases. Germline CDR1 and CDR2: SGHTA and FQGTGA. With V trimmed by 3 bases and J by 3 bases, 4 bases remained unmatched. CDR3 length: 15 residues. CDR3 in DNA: TGTGCCAGCAGCTTTAGTGCGGGAGGCTACAATGAGCAGTTCTTC. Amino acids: CASSFSAGGYNEQFF. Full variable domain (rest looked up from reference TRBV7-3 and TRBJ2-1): GAGVSQTPSNKVTEKGKYVELRCDPISGHTALYWYRQSLGQGPEFLIYFQGTGAADDSGLPNDRFFAVRPEGSVSTLKIQRTERGDSAVYLCASSFSAGGYNEQFFGPGTRLTVL.

The CDR3 loop is CASSSQTGGNEQYF. CDR3 DNA sequence: TGCGCCAGCAGCTCGCAGACAGGGGGCAACGAGCAGTACTTC. The chain links TRBV5-1 to TRBJ2-7; TRBD1 matches at 10 bases. The CDR3 has 14 amino acids. In germline, CDR1 is SGHRS, CDR2 YFSETQ. Trimming at V came to 3 bases and at J to 5 bases, leaving 5 bases not matched to a gene.

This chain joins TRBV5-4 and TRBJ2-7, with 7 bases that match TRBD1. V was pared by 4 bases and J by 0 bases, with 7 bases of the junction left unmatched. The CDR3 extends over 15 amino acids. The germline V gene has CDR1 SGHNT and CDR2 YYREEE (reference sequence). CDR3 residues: CASSQRTGSSYEQYF. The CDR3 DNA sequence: TGTGCCAGCAGCCAACGGACAGGCAGCTCCTACGAGCAGTACTTC.

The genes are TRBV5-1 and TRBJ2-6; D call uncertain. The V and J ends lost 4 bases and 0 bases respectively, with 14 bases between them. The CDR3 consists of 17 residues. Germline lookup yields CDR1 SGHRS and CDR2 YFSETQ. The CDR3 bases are TGCGCCAGCAGCCTTCTCAGACGGAGCTCTGGGGCCAACGTCCTGACTTTC. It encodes CASSLLRRSSGANVLTF.